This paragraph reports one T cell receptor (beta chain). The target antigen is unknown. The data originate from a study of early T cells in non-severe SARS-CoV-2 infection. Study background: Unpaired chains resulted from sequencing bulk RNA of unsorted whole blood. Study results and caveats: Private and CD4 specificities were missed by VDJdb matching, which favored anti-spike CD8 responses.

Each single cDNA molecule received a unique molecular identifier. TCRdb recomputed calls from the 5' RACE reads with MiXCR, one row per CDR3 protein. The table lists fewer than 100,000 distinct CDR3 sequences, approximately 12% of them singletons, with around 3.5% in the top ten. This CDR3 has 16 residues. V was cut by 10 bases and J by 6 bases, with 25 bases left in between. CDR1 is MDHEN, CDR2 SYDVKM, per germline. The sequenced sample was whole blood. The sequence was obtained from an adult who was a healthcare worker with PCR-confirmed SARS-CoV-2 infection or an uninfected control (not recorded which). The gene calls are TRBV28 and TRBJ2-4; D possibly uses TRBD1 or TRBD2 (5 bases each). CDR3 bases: TGTGCCACCCTAGGGGTGGGACGGCCGCCAGGAAACATTCAGTACTTC. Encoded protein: CATLGVGRPPGNIQYF.